A single T cell receptor beta chain is shown here with its context. The data were produced by immunoSEQ multiplex PCR, yet TCRdb's version contains in-frame clones alone and is incomplete. The sample has 30,000 to 40,000 clones, around 88% seen once; the top ten hold roughly 21%. The data originate from a study of control samples from healthy donors and cancer patients. This CDR3 is 14 amino acids long. CDR1 SEHNR and CDR2 FQNEAQ come from the germline V gene (reference sequence). V shed 3 bases, J shed 1 base, and the junction held 2 bases outside the gene matches. This receptor was taken from a woman between 55 and 75 years old with lung cancer. The rearrangement uses TRBV7-9 and TRBJ1-1; 7 nucleotides align to TRBD1. Material for sequencing was PBMCs. The CDR3 DNA follows: TGTGCCAGCAGCTTTAGGACAGGGAACACTGAAGCTTTCTTT. Protein: CASSFRTGNTEAFF.